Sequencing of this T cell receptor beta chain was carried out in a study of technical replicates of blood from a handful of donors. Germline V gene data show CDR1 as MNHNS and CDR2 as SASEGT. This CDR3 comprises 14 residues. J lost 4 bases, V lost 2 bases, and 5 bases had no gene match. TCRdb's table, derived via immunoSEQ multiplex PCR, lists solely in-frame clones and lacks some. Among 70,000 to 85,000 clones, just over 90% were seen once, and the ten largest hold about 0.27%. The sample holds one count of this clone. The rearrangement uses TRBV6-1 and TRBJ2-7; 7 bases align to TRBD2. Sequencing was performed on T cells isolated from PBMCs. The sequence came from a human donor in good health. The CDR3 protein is CASSELGGSYEQYF. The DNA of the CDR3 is TGTGCCAGCAGTGAACTTGGCGGGAGTTACGAGCAGTACTTC.